This TCR beta chain derives from a study of immune characterization of retroperitoneal liposarcoma. The germline gives CDR1 SGHTA, CDR2 FQGNSA. CDR3 length: 17 residues. Trimming cost V 4 bases and J 14 bases; bases outside gene matches: 14. TCRdb itself ran the PCR reads through MiXCR, one entry per CDR3 protein. Found here are some 15,000 distinct CDR3 sequences, over 45% of them singletons; the top ten hold 9% to 15%. The receptor's source is a female donor with retroperitoneal liposarcoma. Sequencing was done on a sample of tumor tissue. The genes are TRBV7-2 and TRBJ2-1, with 16 bases matching TRBD2. In DNA form, the CDR3 reads TGTGCCAGCAGCTCGGGGCCGGGACTAGCGGGAGGGCGGGATGAGTTCTTC. Its translation: CASSSGPGLAGGRDEFF.